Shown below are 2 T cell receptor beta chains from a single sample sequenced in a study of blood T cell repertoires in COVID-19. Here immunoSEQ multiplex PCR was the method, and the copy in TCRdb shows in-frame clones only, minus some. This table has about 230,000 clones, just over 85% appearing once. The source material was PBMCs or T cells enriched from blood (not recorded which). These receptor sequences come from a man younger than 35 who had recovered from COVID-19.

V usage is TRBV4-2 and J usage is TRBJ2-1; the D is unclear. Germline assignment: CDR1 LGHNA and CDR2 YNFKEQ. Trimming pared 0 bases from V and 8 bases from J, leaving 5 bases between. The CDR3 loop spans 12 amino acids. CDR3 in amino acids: CASSQERYEQFF. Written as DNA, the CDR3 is TGTGCCAGCAGCCAAGAGAGGTATGAGCAGTTCTTC.

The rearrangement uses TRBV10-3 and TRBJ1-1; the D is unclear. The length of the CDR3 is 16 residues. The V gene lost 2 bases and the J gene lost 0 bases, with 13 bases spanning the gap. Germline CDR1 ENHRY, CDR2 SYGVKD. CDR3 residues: CAISEPRESVNTEAFF. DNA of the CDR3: TGTGCCATCAGTGAGCCCCGGGAGTCGGTGAACACTGAAGCTTTCTTT.